This T cell receptor beta chain was profiled in a study of blood T cell repertoires in COVID-19. Study-level background: The United States, Italy and Spain were the sources of the acute and convalescent COVID-19 samples. From T cells, B-cell-depleted T cells, or PBMCs came the material, which was cDNA or gDNA.

The sample holds one count of this clone. Original handling: Estimation of nucleated cell counts was performed using reference gene primer amplification. TCRdb's copy holds only in-frame clones and misses some; the assay was immunoSEQ multiplex PCR. V, J and clone size were drawn from that table, and D and trimming were deduced from the DNA. Of about 210,000 clones detected, approximately 86% appear once; the ten largest clones hold approximately 3%. J gave up 5 bases and V 2 bases, and 17 bases lay outside the gene matches. Germline lookup yields CDR1 KGHSH and CDR2 LQKENI. This CDR3 has 19 amino acids.

The sequenced sample was peripheral blood. This clonotype was sampled from a man aged 55 to 69 with acute or convalescent COVID-19. The rearrangement links TRBV18 to TRBJ2-7; 11 bases fit TRBD1. The CDR3 sequence: CASSPGQGATYVPQDEQYF. The CDR3 DNA reads as TGTGCCAGCTCACCAGGACAGGGGGCTACCTATGTTCCACAGGACGAGCAGTACTTC. Based on the CDR3 plus reference TRBV18 and TRBJ2-7, the full variable domain is NAGVMQNPRHLVRRRGQEARLRCSPMKGHSHVYWYRQLPEEGLKFMVYLQKENIIDESGMPKERFSAEFPKEGPSILRIQQVVRGDSAAYFCASSPGQGATYVPQDEQYFGPGTRLTVT.